These 15 T cell receptor beta chains were sequenced from one sample in a study of regulatory T cells in long-lasting Graves disease. Noted time point: newly diagnosed GD, antithyroid drugs for less than 3 months. PBMCs provided the RNA from which the TCR library was made. Construction of TCR beta libraries relied on iRepertoire HTBI primers and on Arm-PCR targeting CDR3 regions. TCRdb ran MiXCR on the multiplex PCR reads and lists one entry per CDR3 protein. The table shows about 560,000 distinct CDR3 sequences, with about 16% occurring only once. This sample also belongs to another study, concerning T cells in Graves' hyperthyroidism and ophthalmopathy.

The sequencing here drew on peripheral blood mononuclear cells (PBMCs), taken at new diagnosis, from a patient treated with antithyroid drugs. The receptor source for this set is a man between 18 and 35 years old with Graves disease.

This clonotype was seen at least ten times. The chain recombines TRBV20-1 with TRBJ2-1, with D unresolved. The length of the CDR3 is 15 residues. V gave up 2 bases and J gave up 0 bases, with 11 bases separating them. Germline V CDR1 and CDR2: DFQATT, SNEGSKA (reference sequence). The CDR3 sequence is CSARSGASSYNEQFF. In DNA form, the CDR3 reads TGCAGTGCTAGATCTGGAGCGAGCTCCTACAATGAGCAGTTCTTC.

CDR3 bases: TGCGCCAGCAGCTTGGCTGTTCTCCAGCGGGGAAACACCATATATTTT. Translated: CASSLAVLQRGNTIYF. The chain couples TRBV5-1 to TRBJ1-3; D gene uncertain. V lost 0 bases, J lost 4 bases, and 14 bases lay in between. The CDR3 contains 16 residues. The germline gives CDR1 SGHRS, CDR2 YFSETQ.

V usage is TRBV29-1 and J usage is TRBJ1-2; TRBD1 matches at 7 bases. Unmatched junction bases numbered 7, after V lost 6 bases and J lost 3 bases. The CDR3 runs to 13 residues. Germline loops: CDR1 SQVTM, CDR2 ANQGSEA. The DNA for the CDR3 is TGCAGCGTAGCCGACAGGGAGGACTATGGCTACACCTTC. Translating it yields CSVADREDYGYTF.

In its sample, this clonotype was seen many times. V usage is TRBV7-9 and J usage is TRBJ2-5; D gene ambiguous. V lost 5 bases to trimming and J lost 4 bases, with 17 bases between them. Germline CDR1 SEHNR, CDR2 FQNEAQ (reference sequence). The CDR3 has 15 amino acids. This chain's CDR3 is CASSRLGLGVETQYF. The CDR3 nucleotides are TGTGCCAGCAGCCGACTTGGATTGGGTGTAGAGACCCAGTACTTC. Full variable domain (missing parts from reference TRBV7-9 and TRBJ2-5): DTGVSQNPRHKITKRGQNVTFRCDPISEHNRLYWYRQTLGQGPEFLTYFQNEAQLEKSRLLSDRFSAERPKGSFSTLEIQRTEQGDSAMYLCASSRLGLGVETQYFGPGTRLLVL.

This clonotype occurred many times. The chain links TRBV20-1 to TRBJ2-5; 10 bases match TRBD1. CDR1 and CDR2 (germline): DFQATT, SNEGSKA (reference sequence). The CDR3 covers 13 residues. J was trimmed by 4 bases and V by 5 bases; bases with no gene match: 4. CDR3 amino acids: CSAPGQGRETQYF. CDR3 DNA sequence: TGCAGTGCTCCGGGACAGGGGAGAGAGACCCAGTACTTC.

This clonotype was picked up a small number of times. This sequence joins TRBV13 and TRBJ2-3, with TRBD2 as a possible D gene (6 bases). CDR1 PRHDT and CDR2 FYEKMQ come from the germline V gene (reference sequence). This CDR3 has 14 amino acids. Trimming left V 5 bases short and J 10 bases short, with 19 bases between. The CDR3 loop reads CASSRGTEGEAQYF. CDR3 in DNA: TGTGCCAGCAGCCGTGGGACTGAGGGAGAGGCGCAGTATTTT.

The J gene is TRBJ2-3, the V gene TRBV5-1, with a tentative D call TRBD2 (7 bases). Germline values: CDR1 SGHRS, CDR2 YFSETQ. The CDR3 length is 15 residues. V lost 3 bases and J lost 6, with 17 bases in between. CDR3 sequence: CASSWGAGVLDTQYF. The CDR3 coding sequence is TGCGCCAGCAGCTGGGGGGCGGGAGTTTTGGATACGCAGTATTTT.

Only a few counts were recorded for this clonotype. The chain has TRBV6-2 or TRBV6-3 and TRBJ2-1; 10 nucleotides align to TRBD2. The CDR3 sequence is 11 residues long. CDR1 and CDR2 (germline): MNHEY, SVGEGT. Losses at the gene ends were 5 bases for V and 14 bases for J; bases not matched to a gene: 3. CDR3 in amino acids: CASSTGTSEFF. For the CDR3, the DNA is TGTGCCAGCAGTACCGGGACTAGCGAGTTCTTC.

This clonotype occurred a few times. The rearrangement links TRBV20-1 to TRBJ1-4; D may be TRBD1 (6 bases). Trimming removed 3 bases from V and 8 bases from J, with 13 bases in between. This CDR3 comprises 13 residues. Germline lookup yields CDR1 DFQATT and CDR2 SNEGSKA (reference sequence). CDR3 nucleotides: TGCAGTGCTAGGCACAGGGCCCCCGAAAAACTGTTTTTT. It is translated as CSARHRAPEKLFF.

This clonotype was seen repeatedly, ten times or more. The chain has TRBV11-2 and TRBJ2-2; TRBD1 might be the D (5 bases). The ends were cut back, 5 bases at V and 7 bases at J, with 11 bases in the middle. The CDR3 is 13 amino acids. Germline V gives CDR1 SGHAT, CDR2 FQNNGV. The CDR3 DNA sequence: TGTGCCAGCAGCCGTTATCAGGGCGGGGAGCTGTTTTTT. Its protein is CASSRYQGGELFF.

The sample holds a few counts of this clonotype. The chain joins TRBV20-1 to TRBJ2-3; TRBD2 matches at 11 bases. This CDR3 is 15 amino acids long. Trimming at V came to 5 bases and at J to 3 bases, leaving 7 bases not matched to a gene. CDR1 and CDR2 from the germline V gene are DFQATT and SNEGSKA (reference sequence). The CDR3 sequence is CSALLLAGATDTQYF. The DNA for the CDR3 is TGCAGTGCTCTCCTACTAGCGGGAGCAACAGATACGCAGTATTTT.

Worth noting for this clonotype: Mismatch with germline at one junction end may stem from a read error. The chain combines TRBV12-3 or TRBV12-4 with TRBJ2-3; 8 positions match TRBD2. The CDR3 is made up of 14 amino acids. The CDR3 coding sequence is TGTGCCAGCAGTGTAGCGGGAAACACAGATACGCAGTATTTT. Its translation is CASSVAGNTDTQYF.

The V and J genes are TRBV7-9 and TRBJ1-4; D perhaps matches TRBD1 (5 bases). Trimming took off 2 bases at V and 8 bases at J, with 12 bases between the two ends. CDR1 and CDR2 from the germline V gene are SEHNR and FQNEAQ (reference sequence). CDR3 length: 14 residues. The CDR3 coding sequence is TGTGCCAGCAGCTTAAGCCAGGGCCAGGAAAAACTGTTTTTT. It specifies CASSLSQGQEKLFF. The full variable domain, in which reference TRBV7-9 and TRBJ1-4 provide the parts outside the CDR3, is DTGVSQNPRHKITKRGQNVTFRCDPISEHNRLYWYRQTLGQGPEFLTYFQNEAQLEKSRLLSDRFSAERPKGSFSTLEIQRTEQGDSAMYLCASSLSQGQEKLFFGSGTQLSVL.

This clonotype was found many times. V is TRBV12-5 and J is TRBJ1-2; D remains ambiguous. The CDR3 is 11 residues long. V shed 4 bases and J shed 5 bases, with 5 bases lying between them. Germline CDR1 reads LGHNT; CDR2 reads FRNRAP. CDR3 protein: CASGSEYGYTF. CDR3 nucleotide sequence: TGTGCTAGTGGTTCCGAGTATGGCTACACCTTC.

This clonotype occurred a few times. The rearrangement uses TRBV9 and TRBJ2-1; 9 positions agree with TRBD2. V lost 5 bases to trimming and J lost 6 bases; unmatched junction nucleotides: 9. The CDR3 runs to 15 residues. Germline lookup yields CDR1 SGDLS and CDR2 YYNGEE. CDR3 sequence reads: CASRGETSGFNEQFF. In nucleotides, the CDR3 is TGTGCCAGCAGAGGTGAGACTAGCGGTTTCAATGAGCAGTTCTTC.